The 3 T cell receptor beta chains in this list originate from one sample, sequenced in a study of T cell responses to AZD1222 COVID-19 vaccine listed by TCRdb under 2021. The sample's time point label, decoded: about 28 days (+/-7) after the second vaccine dose. Library preparation used the immunoSEQ multiplex PCR assay. TCRdb holds this immuneACCESS table with in-frame rearrangements only. Some clones are missing; in checked studies, unresolved V genes explain under half, and the rest has no known cause. The sample table contains about 100,000 clones; only one count was recorded for just over 90% of them. 8% to 8.5% of the sample belongs to the ten largest clones. This specimen was peripheral blood, taken 28 days after the second AZD1222 dose. These receptors were taken from an adult who received the AZD1222 COVID-19 vaccine.

This clone was seen a single time. The J gene is TRBJ1-5, the V gene TRBV19; unclear D gene. From germline, CDR1 is LNHDA and CDR2 SQIVND (reference sequence). V gave up 6 bases and J gave up 5 bases, with 14 bases separating them. This CDR3 has 14 residues. CDR3 region: CASSSGRTDQPQHF. The CDR3 region has the DNA TGTGCCAGTAGCAGCGGGCGGACGGATCAGCCCCAGCATTTT.

V and J are TRBV6-6 and TRBJ2-7, with no clear D. Trimming pared 6 bases from V and 0 bases from J, leaving 9 bases between. The CDR3 has 13 amino acids. The germline CDR1 and CDR2 sequences are MNHNY and SVGAGI (reference sequence). Here the CDR3 DNA reads TGTGCCAGCAGGGAGACTGCCTCCTACGAGCAGTACTTC. As protein: CASRETASYEQYF.

This CDR3 is CATSVAGGKDEQFF. In DNA form, the CDR3 reads TGTGCCACCAGTGTGGCAGGGGGCAAAGATGAGCAGTTCTTC. The chain joins TRBV24-1 to TRBJ2-1; TRBD1 matches at 8 bases. The length of the CDR3 is 14 residues. Germline loops: CDR1 KGHDR, CDR2 SFDVKD. Trimming took 5 bases from V and 8 from J; bases not matched to a gene: 7.